This T cell receptor (beta chain) emerged from a study of T cells in Graves' hyperthyroidism and ophthalmopathy. The wider study: Peripheral blood was obtained at initial diagnosis, preceding any treatment.

TCR beta CDR3 region amplification was performed from RNA transcripts. A set of HTBI primers served as the primers for a first-round RT-PCR of the TCR CDR3. In TCRdb, the multiplex PCR reads were re-called with MiXCR into one record per CDR3 protein. The repertoire holds hundreds of thousands of distinct CDR3 sequences, with less than 15% as singletons. V was shortened by 6 bases and J by 0 bases, with 6 bases between the two germline ends. The CDR3 is made up of 13 amino acids. Per germline, CDR1 SNHLY and CDR2 FYNNEI. This clonotype was counted ten times or more. Material for sequencing was blood. The clonotype originates from a woman aged 18-29 years with Graves' hyperthyroidism. V and J are TRBV2 and TRBJ2-1, with unresolved D. The CDR3: CASRSSSYNEQFF. CDR3 bases: TGTGCCAGCAGAAGTAGCTCCTACAATGAGCAGTTCTTC.